The sequence of this T cell receptor beta chain was determined in a study of T cell repertoires in cytomegalovirus infection. The wider study: Newly reported HLA-C-restricted and thoroughly characterized HLA-B-restricted CMV epitopes were employed. From public TCR beta signatures came an indication of both CMV infection and matching HLA type.

The study's findings and limits: There were HLA-C-restricted CMV-specific TCR beta clonotypes dominating the ex vivo response.

This clonotype was picked up one time. Its specificity is unknown. MiXCR was run by TCRdb on the reads, yielding one entry per CDR3 protein. This table has roughly 280,000 distinct CDR3 sequences, about 20% appearing once. The CDR3 length is 15 residues. After removal of 5 bases from V and 7 bases from J, the junction contained 10 bases not matched to a gene. CDR1 and CDR2 from the germline V gene are DFQATT and SNEGSKA (reference sequence). The receptor was derived from a human donor in good health (CMV status not recorded). Some clones in this sample may be carry-over from other donors' samples. V usage is TRBV20-1 and J usage is TRBJ2-7; TRBD2 matches 14 bases. This specimen was cultured PBMCs, taken from culture after CMV antigen stimulation. Here the CDR3 reads CSALGLAGGMKEQYF. CDR3 sequence (DNA): TGCAGTGCTCTCGGACTAGCGGGAGGTATGAAGGAGCAGTACTTC.